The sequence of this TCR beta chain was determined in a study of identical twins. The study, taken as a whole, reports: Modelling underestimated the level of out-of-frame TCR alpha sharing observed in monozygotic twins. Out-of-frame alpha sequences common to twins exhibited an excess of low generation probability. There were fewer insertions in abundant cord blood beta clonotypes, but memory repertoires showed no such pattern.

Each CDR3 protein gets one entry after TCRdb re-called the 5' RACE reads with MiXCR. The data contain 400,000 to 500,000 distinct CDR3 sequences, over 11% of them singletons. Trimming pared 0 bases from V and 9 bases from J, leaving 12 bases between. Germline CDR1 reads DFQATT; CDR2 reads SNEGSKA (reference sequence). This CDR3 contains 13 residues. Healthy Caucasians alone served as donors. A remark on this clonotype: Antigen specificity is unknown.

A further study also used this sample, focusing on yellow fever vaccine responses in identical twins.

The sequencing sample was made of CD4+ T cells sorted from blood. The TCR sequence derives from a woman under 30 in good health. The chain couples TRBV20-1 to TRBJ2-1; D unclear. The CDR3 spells CSARDIYFGEQFF. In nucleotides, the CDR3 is TGCAGTGCTAGAGATATCTACTTCGGTGAGCAGTTCTTC.